This T cell receptor (beta chain) was sequenced in a study of shared clonotypes between healthy human individuals. V lost 10 bases to trimming and J lost 11 bases; unmatched junction nucleotides: 14. Germline assignment: CDR1 SNHLY and CDR2 FYNNEI. The CDR3 is 13 residues long. Naive CD8 cells were CD45RO-negative, positively selected for CCR7, excluding terminally differentiated effector memory CD45RA+ cells. Libraries were prepared by immunoSEQ multiplex PCR; TCRdb keeps only in-frame clonotypes and omits some of them. Altogether roughly 590,000 clones are present, 95% to 96% being singletons, with the ten largest covering 0.11%.

The V call is TRBV2, the J call TRBJ2-4; 7 nucleotides line up with TRBD2. The source is a woman in her thirties in good health. The specimen sequenced was naive CD8+ T cells sorted from blood. The CDR3 region is CATRDYADPFQYF. Written as DNA, the CDR3 is TGTGCCACCAGGGACTATGCAGACCCCTTTCAGTACTTC.